The sequence of this TCR beta chain was determined in a study of blood T cell repertoires in COVID-19. About the study: Acute and convalescent COVID-19 specimens originated in the United States, Italy and Spain. Nucleic acid was either cDNA or gDNA, and it came from T cells, B-cell-depleted T cells, or PBMCs.

In the study's own analysis: Quantification of nucleated cells was approximated via reference gene primer amplification. Sequencing used immunoSEQ multiplex PCR; TCRdb keeps in-frame clones, though not all of them. That table furnishes V, J and clone size, whereas the DNA furnished D and trimming. The sample holds tens of thousands of clones, approximately 80% seen once. V lost 6 bases and J 9 bases, leaving 18 bases between the germline ends. CDR1 is MDHEN, CDR2 SYDVKM, per germline. The CDR3 loop spans 15 amino acids. This chain connects TRBV28 to TRBJ1-6; D is unresolved. Sequencing used peripheral blood. This TCR was sampled from a man of 80 years or more with acute or convalescent COVID-19. The CDR3, as DNA: TGTGCCAGCAGCTTACGTCAAGGACTAGGTTCACCCCTCCACTTT. The encoded protein is CASSLRQGLGSPLHF.